Presented here are 30 T cell receptor beta chains from one specimen sequenced in a study of regulatory T cells in long-lasting Graves disease. Stated time point: newly diagnosed GD, antithyroid drugs for less than 3 months. After RNA was extracted from PBMCs, the TCR library was made from it. Researchers made TCR beta libraries by using iRepertoire HTBI primers and running Arm-PCR on CDR3 regions. TCRdb called the multiplex PCR reads again in MiXCR, with one record for every CDR3 protein. The data hold around 480,000 distinct CDR3 sequences, with roughly 15% observed a single time. A further study also used this sample, focusing on T cells in Graves' hyperthyroidism and ophthalmopathy.

Sequencing was performed on peripheral blood mononuclear cells (PBMCs), taken at new diagnosis, from a patient treated with antithyroid drugs. The receptors shown here come from a woman aged 35-65 years with Graves disease.

This clonotype was seen many times. The chain joins TRBV15 to TRBJ1-1; D uncertain. Trimming stripped 3 bases from V and 1 base from J, with 12 bases between. The CDR3 spans 15 residues. In germline, CDR1 is LNHNV, CDR2 YYDKDF (reference sequence). CDR3 loop: CATSRWAGQNTEAFF. CDR3 nucleotides: TGTGCCACCAGCAGGTGGGCCGGCCAGAACACTGAAGCTTTCTTT.

V usage is TRBV30 and J usage is TRBJ2-3; a possible D gene is TRBD2 (7 bases). V was trimmed by 0 bases and J by 4 bases, leaving 11 bases between them. The CDR3 loop spans 14 amino acids. Germline CDR1 is GTSNPN and CDR2 is SVGIG (reference sequence). CDR3 nucleotides: TGTGCCTGGAGTGTATCGGGGGGCCCAGATACGCAGTATTTT. It encodes CAWSVSGGPDTQYF.

This clonotype was detected only a few times. The rearrangement uses TRBV6-2 or TRBV6-3 and TRBJ1-2, with D maybe TRBD1 (5 bases). V lost 6 bases, J lost 2 bases, and 13 bases lay in between. CDR1 is MNHEY and CDR2 is SVGEGT in the germline V gene. The CDR3 length is 14 residues. The CDR3 protein is CASRTPGRNYGYTF. In nucleotides, the CDR3 is TGTGCCAGCAGGACCCCGGGACGGAACTATGGCTACACCTTC.

This clonotype was recorded at least ten times. This rearrangement joins TRBV2 to TRBJ2-7; TRBD1 agrees at 7 bases. V trimming: 3 bases; J trimming: 4 bases; junction bases outside the gene matches: 12. Germline V gene data show CDR1 as SNHLY and CDR2 as FYNNEI. The CDR3 is 16 amino acids. CDR3 residues: CASSESTGWDPYEQYF. The CDR3 DNA reads TGTGCCAGCAGTGAGTCGACAGGGTGGGATCCTTACGAGCAGTACTTC.

This clonotype was counted at least ten times. The chain carries TRBV5-1 and TRBJ2-7; 9 bases fit TRBD1. The V and J ends lost 2 bases and 3 bases, in that order; junction bases with no gene match: 6. The CDR3 spans 15 residues. Germline CDR1 is SGHRS and CDR2 is YFSETQ. The CDR3 spells CASSFGGTGFYEQYF. In DNA, the CDR3 is TGCGCCAGCAGCTTTGGGGGGACAGGGTTCTACGAGCAGTACTTC.

This rearrangement joins TRBV3-1 to TRBJ2-1; D is undetermined. CDR1 LGHDT and CDR2 YNNKEL come from the germline V gene (reference sequence). Trimming left V 3 bases short and J 4 bases short, with 4 bases between. CDR3 length equals 12 residues. The CDR3 bases are TGTGCCAGCAGCCATCCATACAATGAGCAGTTCTTC. Its protein product is CASSHPYNEQFF.

As regards this clonotype: Since a much larger clone is just one base distant, this may be a read error. The chain links TRBV18 to TRBJ1-2, with D possibly being TRBD1 (6 bases). Deletions cut 1 base from V and 2 bases from J, with 11 bases between. CDR1 is KGHSH, CDR2 LQKENI, per germline. The CDR3 spans 15 residues. CDR3 protein: CASSPLLQGNYGYTF. In DNA, the CDR3 is TGTGCCAGCTCACCACTCCTCCAGGGGAACTATGGCTACACCTTC.

This clonotype came up a few times. The rearrangement links TRBV20-1 to TRBJ1-2, with TRBD1 matching 8 bases. V shed 5 bases, J shed 5 bases, and the junction held 4 bases outside the gene matches. Germline V gene lookup returns CDR1 DFQATT and CDR2 SNEGSKA (reference sequence). There are 12 residues in the CDR3. The CDR3 here is CSAPRTGYGYTF. Here the CDR3 DNA reads TGCAGTGCTCCAAGGACAGGGTATGGCTACACCTTC.

This clonotype was seen a handful of times. The rearrangement joins TRBV24-1 to TRBJ1-2; D may be TRBD1 (6 bases). This CDR3 is built from 13 residues. Trimming cost V 3 bases and J 7 bases, with 11 bases left between them. Germline CDR1 and CDR2: KGHDR and SFDVKD. The CDR3: CATSDPQGTGYTF. In DNA form, the CDR3 reads TGTGCCACCAGTGATCCCCAGGGGACTGGCTACACCTTC.

This clonotype turned up a few times. The chain has TRBV12-3 or TRBV12-4 and TRBJ1-1; D call uncertain. The V and J ends lost 3 bases and 3 bases respectively, with 11 bases between them. The CDR3 loop spans 14 amino acids. The CDR3 spells CASSFVTSDTEAFF. The CDR3 DNA reads as TGTGCCAGCAGTTTCGTTACCAGCGACACTGAAGCTTTCTTT.

V is TRBV9 and J is TRBJ2-1; 8 positions agree with TRBD1. Trimming cost V 3 bases and J 6 bases; bases outside gene matches: 8. The CDR3 runs 15 residues. Germline loops: CDR1 SGDLS, CDR2 YYNGEE. This CDR3 is CASSAQWTGSNEQFF. The CDR3 bases are TGTGCCAGCAGCGCCCAGTGGACAGGGAGCAATGAGCAGTTCTTC.

This clonotype was seen many times. The chain links TRBV6-2 or TRBV6-3 to TRBJ1-6, with unresolved D. Germline lookup yields CDR1 MNHEY and CDR2 SVGEGT. V was pared by 4 bases and J by 7 bases, with 8 bases between. This CDR3 is built from 13 residues. CDR3 sequence: CASSSRGNSPLHF. CDR3 bases: TGTGCCAGCAGTTCCCGAGGAAATTCACCCCTCCACTTT.

This clonotype was counted a few times. The chain employs TRBV6-1 and TRBJ1-1; 9 nucleotides match TRBD1. This CDR3 spans 15 amino acids. CDR1 is MNHNS and CDR2 is SASEGT in the germline V gene. V was pared by 4 bases and J by 1 base, with 4 bases of the junction left unmatched. The CDR3 sequence: CASSAPGQGNTEAFF. CDR3 DNA sequence: TGTGCCAGCAGTGCCCCGGGACAGGGGAACACTGAAGCTTTCTTT.

Ten or more counts support this clonotype. V and J are TRBV14 and TRBJ2-3; D is unresolved. Between the trimmed V and J ends, which lost 5 bases and 7 bases, there was a span of 16 bases. The CDR3 sequence is 14 residues long. Germline-derived CDR1 and CDR2 are SGHDN and FVKESK. The CDR3 DNA follows: TGTGCCAGCAGCTCATTTGCCCGAGGTTATACGCAGTATTTT. Translated, it gives CASSSFARGYTQYF.

The sample holds many counts of this clonotype. J is TRBJ2-1 and V is TRBV7-8; D is undetermined. Looked up from germline, CDR1 is SGHVS and CDR2 is FQNEAQ. The CDR3 is 15 amino acids. Trimming cost V 0 bases and J 4 bases, with 10 bases left between them. The CDR3 sequence: CASSLALRLYNEQFF. The CDR3 DNA follows: TGTGCCAGCAGCTTAGCCCTCCGATTATACAATGAGCAGTTCTTC.

This clonotype turned up a few times. The chain uses TRBV7-8 and TRBJ2-1; TRBD2 aligns across 8 bases. The germline V gene has CDR1 SGHVS and CDR2 FQNEAQ. Trimming removed 3 bases from V and 7 bases from J; junction bases left unmatched: 8. CDR3 size: 15 residues. The CDR3 bases are TGTGCCAGCAGCTTGGGACTAGTCTTATCAAATGAGCAGTTCTTC. Translation gives CASSLGLVLSNEQFF.

As concerns this clonotype: This may arise from a read error, as a much more abundant clone is one base away. The CDR3 does not end in the conserved phenylalanine or tryptophan, so this is likely a read error. This sequence joins TRBV6-2 or TRBV6-3 and TRBJ1-2; TRBD1 matches at 8 bases. In germline, CDR1 is MNHEY, CDR2 SVGEGT. The CDR3 length is 12 residues. The V gene end was trimmed by 5 bases and the J gene end by 5 bases; junction bases not matched to a gene: 1. The CDR3 DNA follows: TGTGCCAGCAGTAGACAGGGGTATGGCTACACCCTC. Amino acid sequence: CASSRQGYGYTL.

At least ten counts were recorded for this clonotype. The chain combines TRBV6-2 or TRBV6-3 with TRBJ2-5; 7 nucleotides align to TRBD1. The CDR3 spans 13 residues. CDR1 is MNHEY, CDR2 SVGEGT, per germline. The CDR3 nucleotides read TGTGCGGCTAGGGACAGATCCCAAGAGACCCAGTACTTC. Its protein is CAARDRSQETQYF.

The rearrangement uses TRBV3-1 and TRBJ2-7; D may be TRBD1 (8 bases). V lost 6 bases and J lost 1, with 13 bases in between. This CDR3 is built from 14 residues. Germline V gene data show CDR1 as LGHDT and CDR2 as YNNKEL (reference sequence). The CDR3 loop is CASRQQGGSYEQYF. CDR3 nucleotides: TGTGCCAGCAGGCAACAGGGGGGGTCCTACGAGCAGTACTTC.

Details on this clonotype: At one end the junction does not follow the germline gene, possibly because of a read error. The chain couples TRBV10-3 to TRBJ2-1, with unresolved D. The CDR3 sequence is 14 residues long. Germline CDR1 ENHRY, CDR2 SYGVKD. The DNA of the CDR3 is TGTACCATCAGTAATGACGGGCCCTACAATGAGCAGTTCTTC. Amino acid sequence: CTISNDGPYNEQFF.

In this sample, this clonotype turned up a few times. V is TRBV9 and J is TRBJ1-6; no clear D. V lost 4 bases to trimming and J lost 11 bases, with 13 bases between them. Germline CDR1 is SGDLS and CDR2 is YYNGEE. This CDR3 region has 13 residues. CDR3 residues: CASSITDGTPLHF. CDR3 bases: TGTGCCAGCAGCATCACAGACGGAACACCCCTCCACTTT. The full variable domain, in which reference TRBV9 and TRBJ1-6 provide the parts outside the CDR3, is DSGVTQTPKHLITATGQRVTLRCSPRSGDLSVYWYQQSLDQGLQFLIQYYNGEERAKGNILERFSAQQFPDLHSELNLSSLELGDSALYFCASSITDGTPLHFGNGTRLTVT.

CDR3 DNA: TGTGCCAGCAGCGTAGGGGAACCCTGGGGTGAAAAACTGTTTTTT. It is translated as CASSVGEPWGEKLFF. The gene calls are TRBV9 and TRBJ1-4; D uncertain. CDR1 is SGDLS and CDR2 is YYNGEE in the germline V gene. V lost 0 bases and J 7 bases, leaving 13 bases between the germline ends. CDR3 length: 15 amino acids.

The rearrangement uses TRBV7-9 and TRBJ1-1; the D gene is possibly TRBD1 (5 bases). Germline V gene data show CDR1 as SEHNR and CDR2 as FQNEAQ (reference sequence). V was trimmed by 5 bases and J by 1 base, leaving 11 bases between them. The CDR3 covers 14 residues. This CDR3 reads CASSPGLQNTEAFF. In DNA form, the CDR3 reads TGTGCCAGCAGCCCGGGACTCCAGAACACTGAAGCTTTCTTT.

In this sample, this clonotype turned up a few times. The V gene is TRBV12-5, the J gene TRBJ1-1, with 11 bases lining up with TRBD1. With V trimmed by 4 bases and J by 3 bases, 10 bases remained unmatched. This CDR3 region has 17 residues. Per germline, CDR1 LGHNT and CDR2 FRNRAP. The CDR3, as DNA: TGTGCTAGTGGTTGGCCCGGGACAGGGGGTAAGGACACTGAAGCTTTCTTT. Its protein product is CASGWPGTGGKDTEAFF.

This clonotype was recorded many times. This chain connects TRBV6-1 to TRBJ2-4, with a weak D call TRBD2 (6 bases). Germline V lookup: CDR1 MNHNS, CDR2 SASEGT. The CDR3 contains 15 residues. The germline V and J ends were trimmed by 6 bases and 4 bases, with 16 bases remaining between them. As DNA, the CDR3 is TGTGCCAGCAGATCTATGGACGGGACTAAAAACATTCAGTACTTC. It codes for CASRSMDGTKNIQYF.

The chain recombines TRBV27 with TRBJ2-7, with D unclear. The germline CDR1 and CDR2 sequences are MNHEY and SMNVEV (reference sequence). V was clipped by 4 bases and J by 2 bases, with 15 bases between them. The CDR3 has 15 amino acids. The CDR3 DNA reads as TGTGCCAGCAGTTCCCGCCGGCAGGCCACCTACGAGCAGTACTTC. This translates into CASSSRRQATYEQYF.

This clonotype occurred many times. The chain uses TRBV30 and TRBJ1-6, with D hard to call. This CDR3 region has 13 residues. With 4 bases removed from V and 2 bases from J, the gap between germline ends came to 6 bases. Germline CDR1 is GTSNPN and CDR2 is SVGIG (reference sequence). The CDR3 loop reads CAWTVAYNSPLHF. Here the CDR3 DNA reads TGTGCCTGGACCGTCGCCTATAATTCACCCCTCCACTTT.

The chain carries TRBV5-6 and TRBJ1-6; no firm D call. The CDR3 totals 13 residues. V was shortened by 4 bases and J by 13 bases, with 15 bases between the two germline ends. Germline V gene sequence: CDR1 SGHDT, CDR2 YYEEEE. CDR3 nucleotide sequence: TGTGCCAGCAGCGCCGGGCCCCCTAATCCCCTCCACTTT. Translated, it gives CASSAGPPNPLHF.

The sample holds a few counts of this clonotype. The chain uses TRBV20-1 and TRBJ2-7, with 7 bases matching TRBD2. CDR3 size: 14 residues. Germline trimming cut 0 bases from V and 4 bases from J; bases unmatched to any gene: 6. Germline CDR1 DFQATT, CDR2 SNEGSKA (reference sequence). CDR3 sequence (DNA): TGCAGTGCTAGAGATCGGGGGGAAGTATACGAGCAGTACTTC. This sequence encodes CSARDRGEVYEQYF.

The V call is TRBV4-1, the J call TRBJ1-2; possible D gene TRBD1, 6 bases. CDR3 length: 17 residues. Trimming took 4 bases from V and 4 from J, leaving 22 bases between them. CDR1 is MGHRA and CDR2 is YSYEKL in the germline V gene. Here the CDR3 reads CASSLEGGGSNPYGYTF. CDR3 in DNA: TGCGCCAGCAGCCTCGAAGGGGGAGGGTCAAACCCCTATGGCTACACCTTC.